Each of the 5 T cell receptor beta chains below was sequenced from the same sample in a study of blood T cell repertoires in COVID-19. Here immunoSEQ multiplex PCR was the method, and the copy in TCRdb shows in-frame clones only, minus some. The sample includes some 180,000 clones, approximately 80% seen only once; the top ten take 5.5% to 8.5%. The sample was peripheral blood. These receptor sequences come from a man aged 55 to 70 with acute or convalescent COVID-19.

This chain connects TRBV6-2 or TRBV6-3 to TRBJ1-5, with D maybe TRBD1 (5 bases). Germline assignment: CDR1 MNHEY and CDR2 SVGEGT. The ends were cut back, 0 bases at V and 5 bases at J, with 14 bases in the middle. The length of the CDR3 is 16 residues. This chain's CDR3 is CASSYSGGGSDQPQHF. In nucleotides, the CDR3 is TGTGCCAGCAGTTACTCGGGGGGGGGAAGTGATCAGCCCCAGCATTTT.

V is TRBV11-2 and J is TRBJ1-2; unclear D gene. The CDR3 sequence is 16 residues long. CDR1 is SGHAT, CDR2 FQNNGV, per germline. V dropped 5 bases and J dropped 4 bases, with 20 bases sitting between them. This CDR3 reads CASSPLGRHSTYGYTF. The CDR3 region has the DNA TGTGCCAGCAGCCCTCTGGGTAGACATTCTACCTATGGCTACACCTTC.

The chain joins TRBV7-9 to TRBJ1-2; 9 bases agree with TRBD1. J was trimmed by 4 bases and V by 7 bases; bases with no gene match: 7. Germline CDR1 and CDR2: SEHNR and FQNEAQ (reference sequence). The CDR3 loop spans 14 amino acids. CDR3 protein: CASTPDRGVYGYTF. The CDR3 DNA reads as TGTGCCAGCACCCCCGACAGGGGGGTCTATGGCTACACCTTC.

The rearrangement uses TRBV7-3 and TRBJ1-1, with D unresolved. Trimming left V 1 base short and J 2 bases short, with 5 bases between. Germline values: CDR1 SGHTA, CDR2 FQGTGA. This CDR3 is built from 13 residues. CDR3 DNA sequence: TGTGCCAGCAGCTTAATAGTAAACACTGAAGCTTTCTTT. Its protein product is CASSLIVNTEAFF.

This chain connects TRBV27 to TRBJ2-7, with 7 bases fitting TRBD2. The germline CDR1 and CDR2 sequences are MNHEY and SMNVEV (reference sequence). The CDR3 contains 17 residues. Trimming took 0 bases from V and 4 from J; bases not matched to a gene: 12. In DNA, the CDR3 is TGTGCCAGCAGTTTATCGATACAGCGAGCGGGGACGTACGAGCAGTACTTC. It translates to CASSLSIQRAGTYEQYF.